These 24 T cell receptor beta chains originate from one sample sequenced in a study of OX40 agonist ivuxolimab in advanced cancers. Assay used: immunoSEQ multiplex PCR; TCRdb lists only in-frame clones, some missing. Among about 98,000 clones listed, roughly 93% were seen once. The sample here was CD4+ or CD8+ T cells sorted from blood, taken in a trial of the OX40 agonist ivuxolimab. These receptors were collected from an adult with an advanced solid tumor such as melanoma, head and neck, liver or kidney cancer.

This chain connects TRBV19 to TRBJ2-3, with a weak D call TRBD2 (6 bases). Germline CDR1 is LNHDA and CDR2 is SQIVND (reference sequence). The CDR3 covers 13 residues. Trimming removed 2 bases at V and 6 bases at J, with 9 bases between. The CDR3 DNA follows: TGTGCCAGTAGTATATTCGGGAGCGATACGCAGTATTTT. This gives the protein CASSIFGSDTQYF.

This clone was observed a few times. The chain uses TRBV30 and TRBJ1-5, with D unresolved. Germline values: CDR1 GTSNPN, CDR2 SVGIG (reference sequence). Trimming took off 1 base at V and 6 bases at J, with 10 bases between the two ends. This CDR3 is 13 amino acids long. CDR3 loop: CAWSGAGGQPQHF. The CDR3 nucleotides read TGTGCCTGGAGTGGAGCCGGCGGTCAGCCCCAGCATTTT. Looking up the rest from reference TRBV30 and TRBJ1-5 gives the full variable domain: SQTIHQWPATLVQPVGSPLSLECTVEGTSNPNLYWYRQAAGRGLQLLFYSVGIGQISSEVPQNLSASRPQDRQFILSSKKLLLSDSGFYLCAWSGAGGQPQHFGDGTRLSIL.

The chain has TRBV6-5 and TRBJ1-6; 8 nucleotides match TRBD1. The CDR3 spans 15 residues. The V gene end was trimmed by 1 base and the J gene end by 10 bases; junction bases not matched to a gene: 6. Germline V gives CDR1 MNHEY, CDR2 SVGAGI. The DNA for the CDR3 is TGTGCCAGCAGTTACTGGACAGGGACGGGCTCACCCCTCCACTTT. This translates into CASSYWTGTGSPLHF.

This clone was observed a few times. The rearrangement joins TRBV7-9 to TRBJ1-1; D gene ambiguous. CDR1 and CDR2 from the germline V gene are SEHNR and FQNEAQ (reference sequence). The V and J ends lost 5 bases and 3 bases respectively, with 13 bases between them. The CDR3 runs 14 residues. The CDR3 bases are TGTGCCAGCAGCCCGATATGGGCTGACACTGAAGCTTTCTTT. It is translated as CASSPIWADTEAFF.

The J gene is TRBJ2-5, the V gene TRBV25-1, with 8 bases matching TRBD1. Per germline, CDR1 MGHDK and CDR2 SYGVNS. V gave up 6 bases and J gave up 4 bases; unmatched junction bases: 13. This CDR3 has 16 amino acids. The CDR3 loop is CASRGGYLGTGETQYF. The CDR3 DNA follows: TGTGCCAGCAGGGGGGGATACCTCGGGACAGGAGAGACCCAGTACTTC.

CDR3 amino acids: CASSLWGQGSSYEQYF. Here the CDR3 DNA reads TGTGCCAGCAGCCTGTGGGGACAGGGGAGCTCCTACGAGCAGTACTTC. The chain has TRBV7-9 and TRBJ2-5; 10 nucleotides match TRBD1. The J call may be in error: the DNA end matches TRBJ2-7 better. The CDR3 covers 16 residues. The germline V gene has CDR1 SEHNR and CDR2 FQNEAQ (reference sequence).

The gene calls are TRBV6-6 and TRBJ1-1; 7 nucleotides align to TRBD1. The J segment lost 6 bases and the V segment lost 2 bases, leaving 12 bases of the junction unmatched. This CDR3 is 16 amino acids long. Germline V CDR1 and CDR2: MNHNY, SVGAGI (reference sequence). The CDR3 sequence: CASSYSFGRGWAEAFF. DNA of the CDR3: TGTGCCAGCAGTTACAGCTTTGGCAGGGGGTGGGCTGAAGCTTTCTTT.

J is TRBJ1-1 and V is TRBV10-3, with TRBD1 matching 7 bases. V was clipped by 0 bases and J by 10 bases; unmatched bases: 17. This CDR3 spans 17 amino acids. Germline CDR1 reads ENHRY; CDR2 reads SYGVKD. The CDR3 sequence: CAISESTGTGAEIVAFF. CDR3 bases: TGTGCCATCAGTGAGTCGACGGGAACAGGGGCAGAAATAGTAGCTTTCTTT.

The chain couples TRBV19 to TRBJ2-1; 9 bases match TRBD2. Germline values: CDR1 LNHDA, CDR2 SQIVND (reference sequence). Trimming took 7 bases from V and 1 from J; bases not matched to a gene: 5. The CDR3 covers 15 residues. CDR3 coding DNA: TGTGCCAGTACCTCGAGCGGGGGGTCCTACAATGAGCAGTTCTTC. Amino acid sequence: CASTSSGGSYNEQFF.

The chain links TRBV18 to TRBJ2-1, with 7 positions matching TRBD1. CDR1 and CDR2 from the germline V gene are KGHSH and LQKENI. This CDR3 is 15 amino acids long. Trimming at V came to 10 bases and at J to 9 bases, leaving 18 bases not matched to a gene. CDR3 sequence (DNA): TGTGCCACCGCCCGAATGACAGGGAGAATTGGTGAGCAGTTCTTC. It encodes CATARMTGRIGEQFF. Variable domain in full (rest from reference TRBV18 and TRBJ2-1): NAGVMQNPRHLVRRRGQEARLRCSPMKGHSHVYWYRQLPEEGLKFMVYLQKENIIDESGMPKERFSAEFPKEGPSILRIQQVVRGDSAAYFCATARMTGRIGEQFFGPGTRLTVL.

DNA for the CDR3: TGTGCCAGCAGTTTTACGGATCGGGGACTAGCGGGGGGGTTATCCTACAATGAGCAGTTCTTC. It is translated as CASSFTDRGLAGGLSYNEQFF. The V gene is TRBV27, the J gene TRBJ2-1; 16 nucleotides line up with TRBD2. The CDR3 extends over 21 amino acids. Unmatched junction bases numbered 12, after V lost 3 bases and J lost 1 base. CDR1 and CDR2 from the germline V gene are MNHEY and SMNVEV (reference sequence).

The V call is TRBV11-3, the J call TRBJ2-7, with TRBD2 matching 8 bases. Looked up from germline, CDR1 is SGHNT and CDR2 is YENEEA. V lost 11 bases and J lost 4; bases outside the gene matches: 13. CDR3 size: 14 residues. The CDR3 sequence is CAATGRSGTYEQYV. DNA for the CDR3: TGTGCCGCTACGGGCCGTAGCGGGACTTACGAGCAGTACGTC.

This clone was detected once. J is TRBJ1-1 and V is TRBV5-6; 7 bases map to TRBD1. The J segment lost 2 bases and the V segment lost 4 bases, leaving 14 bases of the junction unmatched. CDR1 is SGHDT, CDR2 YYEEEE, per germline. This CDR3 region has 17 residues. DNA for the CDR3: TGTGCCAGCAGCCCGACAGGGTGGGGTCGTCGTAACACTGAAGCTTTCTTT. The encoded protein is CASSPTGWGRRNTEAFF.

CDR3 coding DNA: TGTGCCAGCTCACCACCGGGACAGATTCGCTCTGGAAACACCATATATTTT. Encoded protein: CASSPPGQIRSGNTIYF. This chain links TRBV18 with TRBJ1-3, with TRBD1 matching over 7 bases. The germline V gene has CDR1 KGHSH and CDR2 LQKENI. This CDR3 is 17 amino acids long. J gave up 0 bases and V 0 bases, and 5 bases lay outside the gene matches.

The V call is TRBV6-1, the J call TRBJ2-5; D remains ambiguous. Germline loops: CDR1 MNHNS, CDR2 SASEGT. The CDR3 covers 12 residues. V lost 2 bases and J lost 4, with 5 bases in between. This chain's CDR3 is CASSESGETQYF. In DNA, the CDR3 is TGTGCCAGCAGTGAATCAGGAGAGACCCAGTACTTC.

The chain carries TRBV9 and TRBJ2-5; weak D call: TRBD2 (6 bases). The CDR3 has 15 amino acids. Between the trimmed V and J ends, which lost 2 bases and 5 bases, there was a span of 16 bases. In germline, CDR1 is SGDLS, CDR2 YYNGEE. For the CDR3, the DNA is TGTGCCAGCAGCGTCGGGGGAGGCCGGGCGGAGACCCAGTACTTC. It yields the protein CASSVGGGRAETQYF.

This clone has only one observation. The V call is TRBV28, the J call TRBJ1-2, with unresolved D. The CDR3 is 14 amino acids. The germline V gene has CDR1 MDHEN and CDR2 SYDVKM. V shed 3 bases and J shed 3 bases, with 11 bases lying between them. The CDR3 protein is CASSFPAAHYGYTF. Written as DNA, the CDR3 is TGTGCCAGCAGTTTCCCTGCAGCGCACTATGGCTACACCTTC.

The chain's CDR3 is CATSSGPRGYTF. In DNA form, the CDR3 reads TGTGCCACCAGCTCAGGTCCACGTGGCTACACCTTC. The chain combines TRBV15 with TRBJ1-2, with D uncertain. The germline CDR1 and CDR2 sequences are LNHNV and YYDKDF (reference sequence). V gave up 5 bases and J gave up 7 bases, with 11 bases separating them. The length of the CDR3 is 12 residues.

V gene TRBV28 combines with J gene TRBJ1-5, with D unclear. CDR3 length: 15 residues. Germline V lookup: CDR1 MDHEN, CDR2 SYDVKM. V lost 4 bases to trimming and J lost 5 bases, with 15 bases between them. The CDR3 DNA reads TGTGCCAGCAGTTCCTTGGGGAACGGTCATCAGCCCCAGCATTTT. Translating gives CASSSLGNGHQPQHF.

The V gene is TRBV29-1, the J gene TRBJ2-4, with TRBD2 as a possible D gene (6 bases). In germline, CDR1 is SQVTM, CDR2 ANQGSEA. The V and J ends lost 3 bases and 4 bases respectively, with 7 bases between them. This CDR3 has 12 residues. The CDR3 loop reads CSVERGKNIQYF. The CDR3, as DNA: TGCAGCGTTGAGCGGGGTAAAAACATTCAGTACTTC. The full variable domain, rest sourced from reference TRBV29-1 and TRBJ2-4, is SAVISQKPSRDICQRGTSLTIQCQVDSQVTMMFWYRQQPGQSLTLIATANQGSEATYESGFVIDKFPISRPNLTFSTLTVSNMSPEDSSIYLCSVERGKNIQYFGAGTRLSVL.

The CDR3 DNA sequence: TGTGCCAGCAGCTTCCATTGGTCCATGAGTGGAAACACCATATATTTT. Translation: CASSFHWSMSGNTIYF. This chain joins TRBV5-5 and TRBJ1-3; D not certain. V lost 2 bases to trimming and J lost 3 bases, with 15 bases between them. This CDR3 is built from 16 residues. Germline lookup yields CDR1 SGHKS and CDR2 YYEKEE (reference sequence).

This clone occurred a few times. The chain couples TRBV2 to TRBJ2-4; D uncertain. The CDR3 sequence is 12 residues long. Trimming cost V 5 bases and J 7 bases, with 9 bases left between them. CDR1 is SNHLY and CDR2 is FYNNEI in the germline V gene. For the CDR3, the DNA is TGTGCCAGCAGTCTGGTTAACAACATTCAGTACTTC. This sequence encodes CASSLVNNIQYF.

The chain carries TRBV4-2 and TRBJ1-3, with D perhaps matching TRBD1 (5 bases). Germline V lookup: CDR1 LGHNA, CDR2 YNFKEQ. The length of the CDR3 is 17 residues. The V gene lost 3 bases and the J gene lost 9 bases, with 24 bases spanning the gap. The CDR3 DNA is TGTGCCAGCAGCCAGGCCACGGGACGCCGAGAATATAGCACCATATATTTT. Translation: CASSQATGRREYSTIYF.

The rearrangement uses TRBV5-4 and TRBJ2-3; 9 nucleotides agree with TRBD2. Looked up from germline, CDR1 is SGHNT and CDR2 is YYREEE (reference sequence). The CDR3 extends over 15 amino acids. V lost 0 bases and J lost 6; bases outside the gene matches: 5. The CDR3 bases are TGTGCCAGCAGCTTGGATAGCGGGAGTGTGGATACGCAGTATTTT. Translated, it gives CASSLDSGSVDTQYF. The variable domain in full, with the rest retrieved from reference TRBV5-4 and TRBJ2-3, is ETGVTQSPTHLIKTRGQQVTLRCSSQSGHNTVSWYQQALGQGPQFIFQYYREEENGRGNFPPRFSGLQFPNYSSELNVNALELDDSALYLCASSLDSGSVDTQYFGPGTRLTVL.